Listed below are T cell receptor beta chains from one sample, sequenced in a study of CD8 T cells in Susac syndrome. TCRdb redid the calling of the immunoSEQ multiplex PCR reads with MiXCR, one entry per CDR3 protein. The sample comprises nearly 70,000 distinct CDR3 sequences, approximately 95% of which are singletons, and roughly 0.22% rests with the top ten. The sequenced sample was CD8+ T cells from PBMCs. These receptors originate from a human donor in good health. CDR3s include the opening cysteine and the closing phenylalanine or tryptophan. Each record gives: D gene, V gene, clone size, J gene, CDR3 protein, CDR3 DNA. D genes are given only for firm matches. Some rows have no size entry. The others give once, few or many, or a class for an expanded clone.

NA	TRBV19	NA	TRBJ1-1	CAIQEEGGLNTEAFF	TGTGCCATCCAAGAGGAGGGGGGCCTCAACACTGAAGCTTTCTTT
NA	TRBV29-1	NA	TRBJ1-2	CSVRFNYGYTF	TGCAGCGTCCGGTTTAACTATGGCTACACCTTC
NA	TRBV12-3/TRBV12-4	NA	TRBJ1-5	CASSLRQGPNQPQHF	TGTGCCAGCAGTTTAAGGCAGGGCCCCAATCAGCCCCAGCATTTT
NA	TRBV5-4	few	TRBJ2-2	CASSFPGDTNTGELFF	TGTGCCAGCAGCTTTCCCGGGGACACAAACACCGGGGAGCTGTTTTTT
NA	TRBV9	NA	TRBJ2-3	CASSVGASSTDTQYF	TGTGCCAGCAGCGTAGGTGCGTCTAGCACAGATACGCAGTATTTT
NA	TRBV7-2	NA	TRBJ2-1	CASSLSGLWGDEQFF	TGTGCCAGCAGCTTAAGCGGCCTGTGGGGGGATGAGCAGTTCTTC
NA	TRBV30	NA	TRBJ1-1	CAWSVLRAGADEAFF	TGTGCCTGGAGTGTACTTCGAGCCGGGGCGGATGAAGCTTTCTTT
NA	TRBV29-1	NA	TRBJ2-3	CSVVWDTQYF	TGCAGCGTTGTGTGGGATACGCAGTATTTT
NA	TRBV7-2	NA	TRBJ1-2	CASSLAGADYGYTF	TGTGCCAGCAGCTTAGCAGGGGCAGACTATGGCTACACCTTC
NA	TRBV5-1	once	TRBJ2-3	CASSMWDSSNTDTQYF	TGCGCCAGCAGCATGTGGGACTCGTCAAACACAGATACGCAGTATTTT
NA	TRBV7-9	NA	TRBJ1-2	CASSSLGGHSYTF	TGTGCCAGCAGCTCCCTAGGTGGTCACAGCTACACCTTC
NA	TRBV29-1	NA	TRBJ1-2	CSVPGLHQGGYTF	TGCAGCGTCCCGGGCCTCCATCAGGGGGGCTACACCTTC
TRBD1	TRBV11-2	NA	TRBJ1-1	CASSFDRGLTEAFF	TGTGCCAGCAGCTTCGACAGGGGGCTTACTGAAGCTTTCTTT
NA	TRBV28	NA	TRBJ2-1	CASSPDWNNEQFF	TGTGCCAGCAGTCCGGACTGGAACAATGAGCAGTTCTTC
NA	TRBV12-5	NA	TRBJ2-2	CASGFGPLGSSGHGELFF	TGTGCTAGTGGTTTCGGGCCTCTGGGGTCTTCTGGTCACGGGGAGCTGTTTTTT
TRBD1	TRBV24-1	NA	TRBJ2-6	CATSTGQQGHRANVLTF	TGTGCCACCAGTACAGGGCAACAGGGGCATAGGGCCAACGTCCTGACTTTC
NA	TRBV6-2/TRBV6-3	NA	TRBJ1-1	CASSSPQGATEAFF	TGTGCCAGCAGTTCCCCACAGGGTGCCACTGAAGCTTTCTTT
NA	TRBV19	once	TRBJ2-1	CASSMDDISSYNEQFF	TGTGCCAGTAGTATGGATGACATCAGCTCCTACAATGAGCAGTTCTTC
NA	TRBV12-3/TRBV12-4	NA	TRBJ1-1	CASRDSPGPLRENTEAFF	TGTGCCAGCAGAGATTCTCCGGGACCACTACGGGAAAACACTGAAGCTTTCTTT
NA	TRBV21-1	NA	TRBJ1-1	CASSNLVQGMNTEAFF	TGTGCCAGCAGCAATTTAGTTCAGGGCATGAACACTGAAGCTTTCTTT
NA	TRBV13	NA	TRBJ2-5	CASSLNLGETQYF	TGTGCCAGCAGCTTAAACCTCGGGGAGACCCAGTACTTC
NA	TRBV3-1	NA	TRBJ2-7	CASSQERVTAYEQYF	TGTGCCAGCAGCCAAGAACGGGTAACCGCCTACGAGCAGTACTTC
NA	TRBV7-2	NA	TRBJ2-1	CASSLVSSNEQFF	TGTGCCAGCAGCTTAGTATCCAGCAATGAGCAGTTCTTC
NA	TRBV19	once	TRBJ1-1	CASSIAAPGEAFF	TGTGCCAGTAGTATAGCTGCGCCGGGTGAAGCTTTCTTT
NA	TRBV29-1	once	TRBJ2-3	CSVEGQAVDTQYF	TGCAGCGTTGAAGGCCAGGCGGTGGATACGCAGTATTTT
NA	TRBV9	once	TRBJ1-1	CASSVAGQQNTEAFF	TGTGCCAGCAGCGTAGCGGGGCAACAGAACACTGAAGCTTTCTTT
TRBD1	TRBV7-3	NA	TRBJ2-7	CASSLGTGGGYEQYF	TGTGCCAGCAGCCTTGGGACAGGGGGCGGCTACGAGCAGTACTTC
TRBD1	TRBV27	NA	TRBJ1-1	CASAARWGQGTAEAFF	TGTGCCAGCGCCGCTCGCTGGGGACAGGGGACCGCTGAAGCTTTCTTT
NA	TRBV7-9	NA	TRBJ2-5	CASSLAGGPETQYF	TGTGCCAGCAGCTTAGCAGGAGGTCCCGAGACCCAGTACTTC
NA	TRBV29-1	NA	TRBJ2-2	CSAWQNTGELFF	TGCAGCGCTTGGCAGAACACCGGGGAGCTGTTTTTT
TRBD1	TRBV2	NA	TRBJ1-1	CAREGETGAATEAFF	TGTGCCAGGGAGGGAGAAACAGGGGCAGCCACTGAAGCTTTCTTT
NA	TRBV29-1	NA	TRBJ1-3	CSGQDSGNTIYF	TGCAGCGGACAGGACTCTGGAAACACCATATATTTT
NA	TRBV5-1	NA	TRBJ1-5	CASSSGDTMGEGQPQHF	TGCGCCAGCAGCTCCGGGGACACAATGGGAGAAGGTCAGCCCCAGCATTTT
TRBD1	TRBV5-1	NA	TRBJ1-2	CASSLTVGDSYGYTF	TGCGCCAGCAGCTTGACTGTGGGGGACAGCTATGGCTACACCTTC
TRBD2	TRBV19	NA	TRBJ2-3	CASKTSGGPSTDTQYF	TGTGCCAGTAAGACTAGCGGGGGGCCAAGCACAGATACGCAGTATTTT
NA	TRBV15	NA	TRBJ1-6	CATSTGTGTINSPLHF	TGTGCCACCAGCACTGGAACAGGTACAATTAATTCACCCCTCCACTTT
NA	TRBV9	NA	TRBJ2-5	CASSWGAGTQETQYF	TGTGCCAGCAGCTGGGGAGCCGGGACCCAGGAGACCCAGTACTTC
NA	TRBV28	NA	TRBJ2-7	CASSLRGWEQYF	TGTGCCAGCAGTTTGCGGGGCTGGGAGCAGTACTTC
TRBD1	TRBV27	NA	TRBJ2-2	CASSLSGTGGPGELFF	TGTGCCAGCAGTTTATCGGGGACAGGGGGCCCCGGGGAGCTGTTTTTT
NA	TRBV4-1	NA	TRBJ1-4	CASSRLSSEKLFF	TGCGCCAGCAGCCGTTTATCCTCCGAAAAACTGTTTTTT
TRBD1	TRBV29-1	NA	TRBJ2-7	CSVERTGSYEQYF	TGCAGCGTTGAGAGGACAGGGTCCTACGAGCAGTACTTC
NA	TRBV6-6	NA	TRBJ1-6	CASSYGGGNSPLHF	TGTGCCAGCAGTTACGGGGGAGGTAATTCACCCCTCCACTTT
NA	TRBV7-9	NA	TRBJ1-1	CASSLAGAEAFF	TGTGCCAGCAGCTTGGCGGGAGCTGAAGCTTTCTTT
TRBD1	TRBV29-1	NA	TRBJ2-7	CSVRPHRGDEQYF	TGCAGCGTCCGTCCCCACAGGGGCGACGAGCAGTACTTC
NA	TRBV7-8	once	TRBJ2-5	CASSLPGEEETQYF	TGTGCCAGCAGCTTACCGGGGGAGGAAGAGACCCAGTACTTC